This record concerns one TCR beta chain sequence. Its binding antigen is unknown. The sequenced fragment ends 3 residues before the CDR3 boundary, so the rest is inferred from the germline J gene. The data were taken from a study of T cells in women clearing cervical HPV infection listed by TCRdb under 2018. As for the study more broadly: The cases were around 23 women with histologically confirmed HPV16-related CIN3 or worse, and 2 of those women had invasive cancers. Blood from cases was collected at the visit at which the lesion was first identified, whereas blood from controls was collected once infection was no longer detected. The 20 to 25 controls were women who cleared a single incident HPV16 infection within 12 months without developing precancer or cancer. Since HLA typing was available for only a few women, HLA type could not be ruled out as a confounder. Cases and controls were matched on year of sample collection and on age within five years. For cases, a median interval of roughly 150 days, with an interquartile range of roughly 85 to 220 days, was observed between lesion detection and blood sampling. Cases had a median age of almost 35 years and controls had a median age of around 41, with no significant differences in baseline characteristics. The parent cohort enrolled about 10,000 women aged 18 or older in Guanacaste, Costa Rica, in about 1992 to 1994 and followed the women for around seven years. This exploratory proof-of-principle case-control study, nested within the Guanacaste HPV Natural History Study in Costa Rica, compared TCR repertoires among women with different cervical HPV16 outcomes. Quality controls consisted of five blinded duplicates per group, for a total of some 60 samples made up of around 50 participants and around ten replicates.

Study-wide conclusions, independent of this receptor: Cases had lower TRBV6-7 relative abundance than controls (about 0.1% versus 0.15%; Bonferroni P = 0.0008). Significantly higher TCR repertoire richness was observed in CIN3+ cases than in controls across sequencing depths, whereas no difference in evenness was found. Random forest classifiers combining richness and V gene abundances distinguished cases from controls with an estimated AUC of roughly 0.81. The cross-sectional design could not show whether the associations came before the infection or were a result of it, and neither effector/memory subsets nor HPV-specific T cells were isolated. Because the number of T cells per sample was unknown, the richness differences could reflect varying T-cell content rather than repertoire biology.

Every participant had a single incident cervical HPV16 infection, and prevalent HPV16 infections were excluded. Cervical HPV DNA was detected with MY09/MY11 PCR, and genotyping was done by dot-blot hybridization. Approximately 15 mL of heparinized blood was centrifuged, after which the buffy coat was aliquoted, frozen at -30 degrees C, and then stored at -80 degrees C. Genomic DNA was extracted from buffy coat specimens using QIAGEN kits. TCR beta CDR3 regions were amplified by multiplex PCR using the immunoSEQ assay from an average of roughly 1,300 ng genomic DNA per sample. To correct primer bias, the assay used a complete synthetic TCR repertoire to set an amplification baseline. The amplicons were sequenced using the Illumina platform. The published analysis was carried out like this. Error correction of the sequences involved clustering with frequency ratios plus a modified nearest-neighbor algorithm, after which the sequences were analyzed in the immunoSEQ Analyzer using IMGT gene definitions. At each rarefaction depth, TCR richness and evenness were averaged across 20 rarefaction repeats, and samples with fewer sequences than that depth were excluded. Wilcoxon rank sum tests with FDR correction were used to compare V, D and J gene relative abundances between the groups. Blinded duplicates gave an intraclass correlation of around 96% for TCR richness and an average of roughly 76% across about 65 gene segments. Here the immuneACCESS table is served through TCRdb, limited to in-frame sequences with V and J called. Missing clones are a known gap in these copies; in checked studies unresolved V genes cover under half, and the rest lacks a known reason. V, J and clone size are taken as reported in that table, and D and trimming were inferred from the DNA itself. For this sample, the table gives 40,000 or so clones. The leading ten clones occupy under 8% of the sample.

Measured from the cysteine to the phenylalanine, the CDR3 is 15 residues long. Of the CDR3's DNA, 36 bases were read; they are in frame from base 1. For CDR1 and CDR2, the germline V gene lists SGHDT and YYEEEE. V has 4 bases trimmed and J has 3 bases trimmed; junction bases matching no gene number 8. The sequencing input was blood buffy coat. This TCR was recovered from a woman aged 18 to 75 with a cervical HPV16 infection that either progressed to CIN3+ or cleared (not recorded which). The V and J genes are TRBV5-6 and TRBJ2-7; the central 9 bases match TRBD2. The CDR3 amino acid sequence is: CASSPLAGGLYEQYF. Incomplete CDR3 DNA: TGTGCCAGCAGCCCACTAGCGGGTGGGCTCTACGAG.